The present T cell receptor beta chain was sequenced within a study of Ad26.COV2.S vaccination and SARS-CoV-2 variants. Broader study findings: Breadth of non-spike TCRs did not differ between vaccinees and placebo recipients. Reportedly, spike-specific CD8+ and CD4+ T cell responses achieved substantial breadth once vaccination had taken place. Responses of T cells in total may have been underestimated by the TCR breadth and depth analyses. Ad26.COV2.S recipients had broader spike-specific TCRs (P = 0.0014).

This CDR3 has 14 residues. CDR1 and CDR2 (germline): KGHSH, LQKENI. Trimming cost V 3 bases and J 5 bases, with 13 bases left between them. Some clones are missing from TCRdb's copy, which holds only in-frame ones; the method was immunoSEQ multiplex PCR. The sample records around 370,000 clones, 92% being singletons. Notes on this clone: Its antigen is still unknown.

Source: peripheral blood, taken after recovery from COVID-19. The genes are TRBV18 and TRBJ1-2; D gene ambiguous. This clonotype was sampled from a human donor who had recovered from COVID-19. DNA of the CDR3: TGTGCCAGCTCACCTCCGCCAGCGACGTATGGCTACACCTTC. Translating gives CASSPPPATYGYTF.